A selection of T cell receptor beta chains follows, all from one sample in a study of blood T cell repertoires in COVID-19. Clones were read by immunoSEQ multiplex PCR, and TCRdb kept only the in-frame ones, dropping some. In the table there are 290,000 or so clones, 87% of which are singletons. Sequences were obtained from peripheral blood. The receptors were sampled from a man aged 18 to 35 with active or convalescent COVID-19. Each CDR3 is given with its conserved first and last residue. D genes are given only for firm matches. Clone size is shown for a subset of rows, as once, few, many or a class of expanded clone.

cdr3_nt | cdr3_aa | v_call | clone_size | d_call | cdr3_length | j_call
TGTGCCAGCAGCCAAGATATCACAGGCCTAATGAACACTGAAGCTTTCTTT | CASSQDITGLMNTEAFF | TRBV14 | NA | NA | 17 | TRBJ1-1
TGTGCCAGCAGTTTCGGCAGGCTCTCTGGCTACACCTTC | CASSFGRLSGYTF | TRBV27 | NA | NA | 13 | TRBJ1-2
TGTGCCAGCAGTTTGGCGGGGGATTCACCCCTCCACTTT | CASSLAGDSPLHF | TRBV27 | once | NA | 13 | TRBJ1-6
TGTGCCACCAGCTTTTCCGTCCTAGCGGGGGGTGAGACCCAGTACTTC | CATSFSVLAGGETQYF | TRBV15 | few | TRBD2 | 16 | TRBJ2-5
TGTGCCAGCACCCGGAGGCGGGAGGGCCCCGCATACGAGCAGTACTTC | CASTRRREGPAYEQYF | TRBV5-6 | once | TRBD2 | 16 | TRBJ2-7
TGTGCCAGCAGTCGGGACATCTCCAACTTCATTCAGTACTTC | CASSRDISNFIQYF | TRBV6-2/TRBV6-3 | NA | NA | 14 | TRBJ2-4
TGTGCCACTGGACTAGCGGGAAGCCCCAATGAGCAGTTCTTC | CATGLAGSPNEQFF | TRBV28 | NA | TRBD2 | 14 | TRBJ2-1
TGTGCCAGCAGCATACGACAGAACACCGGGGAGCTGTTTTTT | CASSIRQNTGELFF | TRBV7-8 | few | NA | 14 | TRBJ2-2
TGTGCCAGCAGACTAACAGGGCACGAGCAGTACTTC | CASRLTGHEQYF | TRBV6-4 | NA | NA | 12 | TRBJ2-7
TGTGCCAGCAGCTTAGGTTACCTACCGACTAATGAAAAACTGTTTTTT | CASSLGYLPTNEKLFF | TRBV7-2 | once | NA | 16 | TRBJ1-4
TGTGCCAGCAGCTCCCATACAGGGAGAACTGAAGCTTTCTTT | CASSSHTGRTEAFF | TRBV7-2 | NA | NA | 14 | TRBJ1-1
TGTGCCAGCTCCCGGGACAGACAGGAGATAACCTACGAGCAGTACTTC | CASSRDRQEITYEQYF | TRBV18 | NA | TRBD1 | 16 | TRBJ2-7
TGTGCCAGCAGTTACTCGGGACAGCAAACCTACGAGCAGTACTTC | CASSYSGQQTYEQYF | TRBV6-6 | NA | TRBD1 | 15 | TRBJ2-7
TGCGCCAGCAGCTTGGACCCTAGCGGGAGCCCCTCCGAGCAGTACTTC | CASSLDPSGSPSEQYF | TRBV5-1 | NA | TRBD2 | 16 | TRBJ2-7
TGTGCCAGCAGCTTTCCGACTGCGGTTGAGCAGTTCTTC | CASSFPTAVEQFF | TRBV5-4 | NA | NA | 13 | TRBJ2-1
TGTGCCAGCAGCTTAGGTCTCTTCTCTGGAAACACCATATATTTT | CASSLGLFSGNTIYF | TRBV7-2 | NA | NA | 15 | TRBJ1-3
TGTGCCAGCAGCTATCAATCCCGGCTAGGTGGGAATGAGCAGTTCTTC | CASSYQSRLGGNEQFF | TRBV5-5 | NA | NA | 16 | TRBJ2-1
TGTGCCAGCAGCCTCAGACGGGGCATCGGGGCGGGAGGCATTAATGAGCAGTTCTTC | CASSLRRGIGAGGINEQFF | TRBV7-9 | NA | TRBD2 | 19 | TRBJ2-1
TGCGCCAGCAGCGTCTTGGGGGCAGTTGCCTACGAGCAGTACTTC | CASSVLGAVAYEQYF | TRBV5-1 | NA | NA | 15 | TRBJ2-7
TGTGCCAGCAGTCCAGCGGGGCAAGACACCGGGGAGCTGTTTTTT | CASSPAGQDTGELFF | TRBV28 | NA | TRBD2 | 15 | TRBJ2-2
TGTGCCAGCAGCTCTAGCGGGAGGGCCGTAGATACGCAGTATTTT | CASSSSGRAVDTQYF | TRBV7-9 | NA | TRBD2 | 15 | TRBJ2-3
TGTGCCAGCAGGACAACCGGGGAGCTGTTTTTT | CASRTTGELFF | TRBV12-3/TRBV12-4 | NA | NA | 11 | TRBJ2-2
TGTGCCAGCAGCCCCCCTAGGGGGAACACTGAAGCTTTCTTT | CASSPPRGNTEAFF | TRBV28 | NA | NA | 14 | TRBJ1-1
TGTGCCAGCAGTGACTCGAAAAACAGGATTGAAACGGGAGAAACGTACGAGCAGTACTTC | CASSDSKNRIETGETYEQYF | TRBV6-4 | NA | NA | 20 | TRBJ2-7
TGTGCCAGCTCACTAAGGACAGGGGATGAAAAACTGTTTTTT | CASSLRTGDEKLFF | TRBV18 | NA | TRBD1 | 14 | TRBJ1-4
TGTGCCAGCTCAGTACAGCGGGCGGAGACCCAGTACTTC | CASSVQRAETQYF | TRBV18 | NA | NA | 13 | TRBJ2-5
TGTGCCAGCAGCGTATCGTCGCAGGGGGCCAACACTGAAGCTTTCTTT | CASSVSSQGANTEAFF | TRBV9 | NA | TRBD1 | 16 | TRBJ1-1
TGTGCCAGCAGCGCGTTTCAGGCGGGGGCCAACGTCCTGACTTTC | CASSAFQAGANVLTF | TRBV6-2/TRBV6-3 | NA | NA | 15 | TRBJ2-6
TGTGCCAGTATAACGACAGGAACCTATGGAAACACCATATATTTT | CASITTGTYGNTIYF | TRBV19 | NA | NA | 15 | TRBJ1-3
TGTGCCAGCGGGGCGGGAGGGCGAACCGGGGAGCTGTTTTTT | CASGAGGRTGELFF | TRBV2 | NA | TRBD2 | 14 | TRBJ2-2
TGTGCCAGCAGACCCGCCGGGGGAGGGTCCTACGAGCAGTACTTC | CASRPAGGGSYEQYF | TRBV6-6 | NA | TRBD2 | 15 | TRBJ2-7
TGCGCCAGCAGCCAAGGGACAGGGTACTCTGGAAACACCATATATTTT | CASSQGTGYSGNTIYF | TRBV4-1 | NA | TRBD1 | 16 | TRBJ1-3
TGCGCCAGCAGCCTCTGGACTACAGTGGAGTCCTACGAGCAGTACTTC | CASSLWTTVESYEQYF | TRBV5-1 | NA | NA | 16 | TRBJ2-7
TGTGCCAGCAGCGTAGAAGGGAGGCGGGAGACCCAGTACTTC | CASSVEGRRETQYF | TRBV9 | NA | NA | 14 | TRBJ2-5
TGTGCCAGCAGTCCATCTCCGGGACAGGGGGTACGTGGCTACACCTTC | CASSPSPGQGVRGYTF | TRBV27 | NA | TRBD1 | 16 | TRBJ1-2
TGTGCCAGCAGTGAAGGGCGTAGTAGGAGCGGGATAACTTCCTACGAGCAGTACTTC | CASSEGRSRSGITSYEQYF | TRBV6-1 | NA | TRBD2 | 19 | TRBJ2-7
TGTGCCATCAGTGATCTCCCAGGGTATGGCTTGGGAGCTTTCTTT | CAISDLPGYGLGAFF | TRBV10-3 | NA | NA | 15 | TRBJ1-1
TGTGCCAGCAGCCTAGGTAACGGGACAGGGGGCTACGAGCAGTACTTC | CASSLGNGTGGYEQYF | TRBV3-1/TRBV3-2 | NA | TRBD1 | 16 | TRBJ2-7
TGCGCCAGCAGCCTTCTAGCGGCCCAGAAAGATACGCAGTATTTT | CASSLLAAQKDTQYF | TRBV5-1 | NA | TRBD2 | 15 | TRBJ2-3
TGTGCCAGCAGTAACCGACTGTGGACCTATAATTCACCCCTCCACTTT | CASSNRLWTYNSPLHF | TRBV11-2 | NA | NA | 16 | TRBJ1-6
TGTGCCAGCAAACAGGGTCTCCTCGGTGAGCAGTTCTTC | CASKQGLLGEQFF | TRBV7-6 | NA | NA | 13 | TRBJ2-1
TGCGCCAGCAGCTTTAGTATGAACACTGAAGCTTTCTTT | CASSFSMNTEAFF | TRBV5-1 | NA | NA | 13 | TRBJ1-1
TGTGCCAGCAGTGAAGGACAGGGAAACACTGAAGCTTTCTTT | CASSEGQGNTEAFF | TRBV6-1 | NA | TRBD1 | 14 | TRBJ1-1
TGTGCCAGCAGCTGGACAGGGGGTGGCTCACCCCTCCACTTT | CASSWTGGGSPLHF | TRBV7-2 | NA | TRBD1 | 14 | TRBJ1-6
TGTGCCAGCAGTTACGGGTCCGGGTTGAGCACTGAAGCTTTCTTT | CASSYGSGLSTEAFF | TRBV6-5 | NA | NA | 15 | TRBJ1-1
TGTGCCAGCAGCGTACAGGGTACAAACACCGGGGAGCTGTTTTTT | CASSVQGTNTGELFF | TRBV9 | NA | NA | 15 | TRBJ2-2
TGTGCCAGCAGTCTTCGGACAGACCACAAGCAGTACTTC | CASSLRTDHKQYF | TRBV27 | NA | NA | 13 | TRBJ2-7
TGTGCCATCTCCCCCAGGGGGTATGGTGAAAAACTGTTTTTT | CAISPRGYGEKLFF | TRBV2 | NA | TRBD1 | 14 | TRBJ1-4
TGTGCCAGCAGTTACTACCCTAGCGCTAGCACAGATACGCAGTATTTT | CASSYYPSASTDTQYF | TRBV6-6 | NA | NA | 16 | TRBJ2-3
TGTGCCAGCAGCGTAGGGCCCGGGACCTACAATGAGCAGTTCTTC | CASSVGPGTYNEQFF | TRBV9 | NA | NA | 15 | TRBJ2-1